This entry lists 19 T cell receptor beta chains sequenced from one sample in a study of cytomegalovirus exposure and HLA in healthy donors. The PCR had 60 Vbeta and 13 Jbeta primers. TCRdb keeps only in-frame clones here, not all; method: immunoSEQ multiplex PCR. This sample has around 98,000 clones, with 79% found just once. Sequencing input: PBMCs. These receptor sequences come from a middle-aged woman in good health and CMV-seronegative.

This clone was counted only a few times. This chain joins TRBV9 and TRBJ2-3; TRBD2 matches 15 bases. This CDR3 comprises 18 residues. CDR1 and CDR2 from the germline V gene are SGDLS and YYNGEE. J gave up 2 bases and V 3 bases, and 7 bases lay outside the gene matches. The CDR3 nucleotides read TGTGCCAGCAGCGCCGTAGGACTAGCGGGGGGGTTCACAGATACGCAGTATTTT. Protein sequence: CASSAVGLAGGFTDTQYF.

This chain connects TRBV10-3 to TRBJ1-4; unclear D gene. The germline V gene encodes CDR1 ENHRY and CDR2 SYGVKD. With 4 bases removed from V and 0 bases from J, the gap between germline ends came to 6 bases. The CDR3 is made up of 14 amino acids. CDR3 amino acids: CAISGSATNEKLFF. The CDR3 DNA reads TGTGCCATCAGTGGGTCCGCAACTAATGAAAAACTGTTTTTT.

The chain has TRBV19 and TRBJ2-7; 7 nucleotides line up with TRBD1. CDR1 and CDR2 from the germline V gene are LNHDA and SQIVND (reference sequence). This CDR3 spans 13 amino acids. Unmatched junction bases numbered 5, after V lost 5 bases and J lost 4 bases. The chain's CDR3 is CASSFGQDYEQYF. Written as DNA, the CDR3 is TGTGCCAGTAGTTTCGGACAGGATTACGAGCAGTACTTC.

The table lists this clone with a few counts. The chain couples TRBV6-4 to TRBJ2-1, with 8 bases fitting TRBD1. CDR1 and CDR2 from the germline V gene are MRHNA and SNTAGT. The V gene end was trimmed by 8 bases and the J gene end by 9 bases; junction bases not matched to a gene: 18. The CDR3 has 16 residues. The CDR3 DNA reads TGTGCCAGCCAAGAGTCCACAGGACAGGGTATGGGTGAGCAGTTCTTC. It encodes CASQESTGQGMGEQFF.

The chain recombines TRBV30 with TRBJ1-2; D gene unclear. Germline CDR1 and CDR2: GTSNPN and SVGIG (reference sequence). The CDR3 is 14 amino acids. V was pared by 0 bases and J by 4 bases, with 12 bases between. The CDR3, as DNA: TGTGCCTGGAGTGTACGAGAGGGCCCCTATGGCTACACCTTC. Translating gives CAWSVREGPYGYTF.

The gene calls are TRBV30 and TRBJ1-2, with TRBD1 matching 7 bases. This CDR3 is 15 amino acids long. CDR1 and CDR2 (germline): GTSNPN, SVGIG (reference sequence). Trimming cost V 0 bases and J 4 bases; bases outside gene matches: 8. CDR3: CAWSVTLGQLYGYTF. The DNA of the CDR3 is TGTGCCTGGAGTGTAACTCTGGGACAGCTCTATGGCTACACCTTC. The entire variable domain, with the rest obtained from reference TRBV30 and TRBJ1-2, is as follows: SQTIHQWPATLVQPVGSPLSLECTVEGTSNPNLYWYRQAAGRGLQLLFYSVGIGQISSEVPQNLSASRPQDRQFILSSKKLLLSDSGFYLCAWSVTLGQLYGYTFGSGTRLTVV.

The chain uses TRBV28 and TRBJ1-1; 10 nucleotides line up with TRBD1. Trimming cost V 5 bases and J 5 bases; bases outside gene matches: 14. The CDR3 is made up of 17 amino acids. The germline V gene has CDR1 MDHEN and CDR2 SYDVKM. The CDR3 bases are TGTGCCAGCAGTACAAGACCGGGACAGGGGAGGGGGACTGAAGCTTTCTTT. Translation gives CASSTRPGQGRGTEAFF.

In the case of this clone: The junction and the germline gene differ at one end; a read error may be behind it. This chain joins TRBV5-6 and TRBJ1-5; maybe TRBD1 (6 bases). CDR3 length equals 15 residues. CDR1 and CDR2 from the germline V gene are SGHDT and YYEEEE. DNA of the CDR3: TGTGCCAGCAGCTTGGGACAGGTTCACAATCAGCCCCAGAATTTT. Amino acids: CASSLGQVHNQPQNF. Full variable domain (remainder filled in from reference TRBV5-6 and TRBJ1-5): DAGVTQSPTHLIKTRGQQVTLRCSPKSGHDTVSWYQQALGQGPQFIFQYYEEEERQRGNFPDRFSGHQFPNYSSELNVNALLLGDSALYLCASSLGQVHNQPQNFGDGTRLSIL.

CDR3 region: CASSARGAGNQPQHF. The CDR3 nucleotides are TGTGCCAGCAGCGCACGGGGGGCTGGGAATCAGCCCCAGCATTTT. The chain has TRBV4-2 and TRBJ1-5, with a possible D match to TRBD1 (6 bases). V gave up 5 bases and J gave up 4 bases, with 15 bases separating them. The CDR3 runs 15 residues. Germline loops: CDR1 LGHNA, CDR2 YNFKEQ.

The chain uses TRBV5-1 and TRBJ2-5; 8 nucleotides line up with TRBD1. This CDR3 contains 15 residues. Losses at the gene ends were 4 bases for V and 1 base for J; bases not matched to a gene: 6. Germline V lookup: CDR1 SGHRS, CDR2 YFSETQ. This CDR3 is CASSTQGGGQETQYF. The CDR3 DNA sequence: TGCGCCAGCAGCACACAGGGGGGCGGCCAAGAGACCCAGTACTTC.

This clone is a singleton in its sample. The conserved closing phenylalanine or tryptophan is absent in this CDR3, likely reflecting a read error. This sequence joins TRBV4-2 and TRBJ1-6, with D possibly being TRBD1 (6 bases). This CDR3 spans 16 amino acids. Trimming left V 2 bases short and J 7 bases short, with 15 bases between. Germline V gives CDR1 LGHNA, CDR2 YNFKEQ. In nucleotides, the CDR3 is TGTGCCAGCAGCCAATTACCGGGACACACAAATTCACCCCTCCACTTG. It codes for CASSQLPGHTNSPLHL.

The table lists this clone with a count of one. V gene TRBV13 combines with J gene TRBJ2-3; D is perhaps TRBD1 (6 bases). CDR1 and CDR2 (germline): PRHDT, FYEKMQ (reference sequence). Trimming took off 2 bases at V and 3 bases at J, with 18 bases between the two ends. The length of the CDR3 is 17 residues. The CDR3 region is CASSLRVTGFSTDTQYF. CDR3 in DNA: TGTGCCAGCAGCTTACGGGTCACAGGGTTCTCAACAGATACGCAGTATTTT.

The genes are TRBV6-5 and TRBJ2-1; the match to TRBD2 covers 7 bases. CDR3 length: 13 amino acids. The germline gives CDR1 MNHEY, CDR2 SVGAGI. V dropped 6 bases and J dropped 6; count of bases not matched to a gene: 5. The CDR3 nucleotides are TGTGCCAGCAGGCGCGGGGGAGGCAATGAGCAGTTCTTC. Protein: CASRRGGGNEQFF.

The CDR3 is CASSLLAGSYGYTF. The CDR3 DNA reads TGTGCCAGCAGTTTATTGGCAGGTAGCTATGGCTACACCTTC. This chain connects TRBV28 to TRBJ1-2; the D is unclear. Trimming took off 1 base at V and 4 bases at J, with 10 bases between the two ends. Germline loops: CDR1 MDHEN, CDR2 SYDVKM. The CDR3 is 14 amino acids.

This clone turned up a few times. This chain links TRBV5-6 with TRBJ1-1, with D unresolved. Trimming removed 3 bases at V and 1 base at J, with 7 bases between. CDR3 length: 13 amino acids. Germline CDR1 and CDR2: SGHDT and YYEEEE. The DNA for the CDR3 is TGTGCCAGCAGCTGGCGACAGAACACTGAAGCTTTCTTT. Its translation: CASSWRQNTEAFF.

This chain uses TRBV2 with TRBJ1-1; D is unclear. V lost 7 bases to trimming and J lost 4 bases, with 16 bases between them. CDR1 is SNHLY and CDR2 is FYNNEI in the germline V gene. CDR3 length: 14 amino acids. The CDR3 here is CASNSREGGTEAFF. The CDR3 region has the DNA TGTGCCAGCAATTCAAGAGAGGGCGGCACTGAAGCTTTCTTT.

The chain carries TRBV11-2 and TRBJ1-1; a weak D match, TRBD1 (5 bases). The V end was cut by 0 bases, the J end by 10 bases, with 9 bases between. This CDR3 has 12 residues. The germline V gene has CDR1 SGHAT and CDR2 FQNNGV. CDR3 sequence reads: CASSLDRQGAFF. The CDR3, as DNA: TGTGCCAGCAGCTTAGATCGTCAGGGAGCTTTCTTT.

The chain carries TRBV28 and TRBJ1-5; D is possibly TRBD1 (5 bases). The CDR3 extends over 15 amino acids. The V gene's germline CDR1 is MDHEN and CDR2 SYDVKM. Trimming removed 5 bases at V and 2 bases at J, with 13 bases between. This chain's CDR3 is CASSDTGSGNQPQHF. DNA of the CDR3: TGTGCCAGCAGTGATACAGGTTCTGGCAATCAGCCCCAGCATTTT.

This chain uses TRBV2 with TRBJ2-2, with 8 bases that match TRBD2. V lost 5 bases and J lost 1; bases outside the gene matches: 3. This CDR3 region has 15 residues. Germline CDR1 is SNHLY and CDR2 is FYNNEI. CDR3 amino acids: CASSQSGGNTGELFF. The CDR3 region has the DNA TGTGCCAGCAGTCAGAGCGGGGGGAACACCGGGGAGCTGTTTTTT.